This entry concerns a single T cell receptor (beta chain). Sequenced by immunoSEQ multiplex PCR; TCRdb stores in-frame clones only, minus some. The sample records under 1,900,000 clones, around 98.5% being singletons. The sample belongs to a study of shared clonotypes between healthy human individuals. This CDR3 is built from 17 residues. Germline lookup yields CDR1 SGHAT and CDR2 FQNNGV. V shed 1 base and J shed 0 bases, with 14 bases lying between them. The chain recombines TRBV11-2 with TRBJ2-3; TRBD2 might be the D (6 bases). The TCR was taken from a man aged 25-45 years in good health. The sample taken for sequencing was naive CD4+ T cells sorted from blood. Stated subset: CD45RA+ positively selected. The CDR3 loop reads CASSLGVGGASTDTQYF. The CDR3 DNA reads as TGTGCCAGCAGCTTAGGTGTCGGAGGGGCTAGCACAGATACGCAGTATTTT.